This TCR beta chain was captured in a study of blood T cell repertoires in COVID-19. About the study: Spain, Italy and the United States supplied samples that represented acute and convalescent COVID-19.

A word on this clone: One end of the junction is discordant with germline, which a read error may explain.

The CDR3 consists of 15 residues. Germline V gives CDR1 SGHNT, CDR2 YYREEE (reference sequence). Assay: immunoSEQ multiplex PCR; the TCRdb copy retains only in-frame clones and omits some. The profile shows around 100,000 clones, 81% of them singletons. The sequencing input was peripheral blood. The sequence was obtained from a man aged 50 to 59 with acute or convalescent COVID-19. V and J are TRBV5-4 and TRBJ2-5, with D hard to call. CDR3 DNA sequence: TGTGCCAGCAGCTTGTTCTCCCCAACAGCCGAGATCCAGTACTTC. This gives the protein CASSLFSPTAEIQYF.